The next 29 T cell receptor beta chains were all read from a single sample in a study of blood T cell repertoires in COVID-19. TCRdb keeps only in-frame clones here, not all; method: immunoSEQ multiplex PCR. The sample holds 250,000 to 350,000 clones, about nine tenths seen once. Source material: peripheral blood. Source of these receptors: a woman in her twenties or thirties with COVID-19, enrolled during active disease.

This CDR3 reads CASSTEDRGSNAANEKLFF. The CDR3 nucleotides read TGTGCCAGCAGCACCGAAGACAGGGGTAGTAACGCGGCTAATGAAAAACTGTTTTTT. This chain connects TRBV7-9 to TRBJ1-4; 8 bases are shared with TRBD1. Germline lookup yields CDR1 SEHNR and CDR2 FQNEAQ (reference sequence). Germline trimming cut 5 bases from V and 3 bases from J; bases unmatched to any gene: 17. The CDR3 runs to 19 residues.

This clone has only a few counts. The chain recombines TRBV27 with TRBJ2-3; tentatively, D is TRBD1 (5 bases). CDR1 is MNHEY, CDR2 SMNVEV, per germline (reference sequence). V was shortened by 4 bases and J by 6 bases, with 8 bases between the two germline ends. The CDR3 sequence is 12 residues long. The CDR3 DNA reads TGTGCCAGCAGTTCAGGGTGGGATACGCAGTATTTT. Its protein is CASSSGWDTQYF.

The rearrangement joins TRBV28 to TRBJ1-1; TRBD1 might be the D (6 bases). V was trimmed by 6 bases and J by 5 bases, leaving 13 bases between them. The CDR3 spans 13 residues. In germline, CDR1 is MDHEN, CDR2 SYDVKM. DNA of the CDR3: TGTGCCAGCAGCCCCCCAGGGACAACTGAAGCTTTCTTT. Translating it yields CASSPPGTTEAFF.

The chain recombines TRBV19 with TRBJ2-5; 9 bases line up with TRBD1. The CDR3 has 15 amino acids. V lost 7 bases to trimming and J lost 2 bases; unmatched junction nucleotides: 8. CDR1 is LNHDA and CDR2 is SQIVND in the germline V gene (reference sequence). In DNA form, the CDR3 reads TGTGCCAGTACCCCCGGACAGGGGTTTCAAGAGACCCAGTACTTC. Its protein product is CASTPGQGFQETQYF.

This chain joins TRBV7-6 and TRBJ2-3; 10 nucleotides agree with TRBD2. Trimming took 5 bases from V and 2 from J; bases not matched to a gene: 4. Germline assignment: CDR1 SGHVS and CDR2 FNYEAQ. The CDR3 sequence is 15 residues long. As DNA, the CDR3 is TGTGCCAGCAGCCGGACTAGCGGAGACACAGATACGCAGTATTTT. Protein: CASSRTSGDTDTQYF.

V usage is TRBV2 and J usage is TRBJ1-2; D uncertain. Trimming pared 0 bases from V and 3 bases from J, leaving 2 bases between. In germline, CDR1 is SNHLY, CDR2 FYNNEI. This CDR3 comprises 12 residues. The chain's CDR3 is CASSEADYGYTF. CDR3 nucleotide sequence: TGTGCCAGCAGTGAAGCCGACTATGGCTACACCTTC.

The chain carries TRBV18 and TRBJ1-1, with TRBD1 matching over 9 bases. CDR1 is KGHSH and CDR2 is LQKENI in the germline V gene. The V and J ends lost 4 bases and 5 bases, in that order; junction bases with no gene match: 8. This CDR3 is 15 amino acids long. CDR3 region: CASSLQGARLTEAFF. The CDR3 nucleotides read TGTGCCAGCTCACTACAGGGGGCGCGGTTGACTGAAGCTTTCTTT.

This sequence joins TRBV4-1 and TRBJ2-7, with TRBD2 matching over 8 bases. CDR1 is MGHRA, CDR2 YSYEKL, per germline. This CDR3 spans 15 amino acids. Trimming cost V 1 base and J 3 bases; bases outside gene matches: 5. The CDR3 coding sequence is TGCGCCAGCAGCCAAGGCCGAGCGGGAGACTACGAGCAGTACTTC. It encodes CASSQGRAGDYEQYF.

The chain has TRBV6-5 and TRBJ2-3; TRBD2 matches at 7 bases. The germline V gene encodes CDR1 MNHEY and CDR2 SVGAGI. With V trimmed by 5 bases and J by 6 bases, 8 bases remained unmatched. The length of the CDR3 is 14 residues. CDR3 sequence: CASSRTRLRDTQYF. CDR3 in DNA: TGTGCCAGCAGTCGGACTAGGCTGCGGGATACGCAGTATTTT.

The chain employs TRBV4-1 and TRBJ1-1; 7 bases agree with TRBD1. This CDR3 is 15 amino acids long. The germline V gene has CDR1 MGHRA and CDR2 YSYEKL. The ends lost 2 bases at V and 1 base at J; junction bases unmatched: 4. Written as DNA, the CDR3 is TGCGCCAGCAGCCAACAGAACAGGGGGAACACTGAAGCTTTCTTT. Protein sequence: CASSQQNRGNTEAFF.

The chain has TRBV7-9 and TRBJ2-1, with a possible D match to TRBD1 (5 bases). Trimming took 5 bases from V and 4 from J, leaving 15 bases between them. Germline V gene lookup returns CDR1 SEHNR and CDR2 FQNEAQ (reference sequence). CDR3 length: 15 residues. The CDR3 reads CASSPPQGSYNEQFF. The DNA for the CDR3 is TGTGCCAGCAGCCCCCCCCAGGGCTCGTACAATGAGCAGTTCTTC.

The chain recombines TRBV28 with TRBJ2-3; D may be TRBD1 (7 bases). The CDR3 extends over 23 amino acids. Trimming took off 2 bases at V and 4 bases at J, with 37 bases between the two ends. Germline assignment: CDR1 MDHEN and CDR2 SYDVKM. The CDR3 protein is CASSLPGELKPGQWRGWADTQYF. CDR3 nucleotide sequence: TGTGCCAGCAGTTTACCGGGGGAACTGAAGCCGGGACAGTGGAGGGGTTGGGCAGATACGCAGTATTTT.

The genes are TRBV30 and TRBJ2-2, with D unresolved. The CDR3 length is 13 residues. CDR1 GTSNPN and CDR2 SVGIG come from the germline V gene (reference sequence). Trimming pared 0 bases from V and 5 bases from J, leaving 7 bases between. CDR3 coding DNA: TGTGCCTGGAGTGTGAGGTTTACCGGGGAGCTGTTTTTT. It is translated as CAWSVRFTGELFF. Based on the CDR3 plus reference TRBV30 and TRBJ2-2, the full variable domain is SQTIHQWPATLVQPVGSPLSLECTVEGTSNPNLYWYRQAAGRGLQLLFYSVGIGQISSEVPQNLSASRPQDRQFILSSKKLLLSDSGFYLCAWSVRFTGELFFGEGSRLTVL.

V gene TRBV5-1 combines with J gene TRBJ2-3, with a tentative D call TRBD1 (5 bases). The germline V and J ends were trimmed by 6 bases and 6 bases, with 11 bases remaining between them. The CDR3 runs to 12 residues. The germline gives CDR1 SGHRS, CDR2 YFSETQ. The CDR3 loop reads CASNRGADTQYF. The DNA of the CDR3 is TGCGCCAGCAATAGGGGCGCGGATACGCAGTATTTT.

The rearrangement joins TRBV5-1 to TRBJ1-1; D possibly corresponds to TRBD1 (6 bases). CDR1 and CDR2 (germline): SGHRS, YFSETQ. This CDR3 contains 14 residues. V was cut by 0 bases and J by 4 bases, with 10 bases left in between. CDR3 region: CASSLGEGVTEAFF. The CDR3 DNA is TGCGCCAGCAGCTTGGGGGAGGGGGTCACTGAAGCTTTCTTT.

This clone was counted a few times. The genes are TRBV5-1 and TRBJ2-5; TRBD1 matches 7 bases. The CDR3 sequence is 14 residues long. J was trimmed by 5 bases and V by 3 bases; bases with no gene match: 7. The germline V gene has CDR1 SGHRS and CDR2 YFSETQ. The CDR3 region is CASSWHQGEETQYF. As DNA, the CDR3 is TGCGCCAGCAGCTGGCATCAGGGGGAGGAGACCCAGTACTTC.

The CDR3 sequence is CASKPLITNEQFF. CDR3 sequence (DNA): TGTGCCAGCAAACCCCTAATTACTAATGAGCAGTTCTTC. This sequence joins TRBV11-2 and TRBJ2-1; D not resolved. V gave up 7 bases and J gave up 7 bases, with 14 bases separating them. In germline, CDR1 is SGHAT, CDR2 FQNNGV. CDR3 size: 13 residues.

This clone was detected a few times. The V and J genes are TRBV18 and TRBJ1-5, with 8 bases aligning to TRBD1. There are 14 residues in the CDR3. The V and J ends lost 5 bases and 4 bases, in that order; junction bases with no gene match: 4. The germline CDR1 and CDR2 sequences are KGHSH and LQKENI. The CDR3: CASSGQGGNQPQHF. In DNA, the CDR3 is TGTGCCAGCTCAGGACAGGGAGGTAATCAGCCCCAGCATTTT. The whole variable domain, filled in from reference TRBV18 and TRBJ1-5, reads NAGVMQNPRHLVRRRGQEARLRCSPMKGHSHVYWYRQLPEEGLKFMVYLQKENIIDESGMPKERFSAEFPKEGPSILRIQQVVRGDSAAYFCASSGQGGNQPQHFGDGTRLSIL.

The chain is built from TRBV29-1 and TRBJ2-2; the match to TRBD2 covers 11 bases. The CDR3 is 14 amino acids. V was clipped by 6 bases and J by 7 bases; unmatched bases: 7. CDR1 SQVTM and CDR2 ANQGSEA come from the germline V gene. DNA of the CDR3: TGCAGCGTACCTAGCGGGAGGTCTGGCGGGGAGCTGTTTTTT. The encoded protein is CSVPSGRSGGELFF.

The chain recombines TRBV7-9 with TRBJ1-2; the D is unclear. With 5 bases removed from V and 0 bases from J, the gap between germline ends came to 10 bases. The CDR3 runs 14 residues. CDR1 and CDR2 from the germline V gene are SEHNR and FQNEAQ (reference sequence). This CDR3 is CASSRQITNYGYTF. CDR3 DNA sequence: TGTGCCAGCAGCCGACAAATTACTAACTATGGCTACACCTTC.

J is TRBJ2-7 and V is TRBV5-1, with D possibly matching TRBD2 (6 bases). Deletions cut 4 bases from V and 3 bases from J, with 11 bases between. Germline V gene sequence: CDR1 SGHRS, CDR2 YFSETQ. This CDR3 is 13 amino acids long. The CDR3 nucleotides are TGCGCCAGCAGCGGACCCGGGGGCTACGAGCAGTACTTC. Translating it yields CASSGPGGYEQYF.

V gene TRBV12-5 combines with J gene TRBJ1-2; D remains unclear. Germline CDR1 is LGHNT and CDR2 is FRNRAP. The CDR3 has 13 amino acids. The V end lost 3 bases, the J end lost 5 bases, and 10 bases lay between the germline ends. The CDR3 sequence is CASGLEGYYGYTF. In DNA, the CDR3 is TGTGCTAGTGGTTTAGAGGGATATTATGGCTACACCTTC.

The chain uses TRBV5-1 and TRBJ2-1; 9 bases are shared with TRBD2. In germline, CDR1 is SGHRS, CDR2 YFSETQ. The junction had 13 bases not matched to a gene; V was cut back by 3 bases and J by 0 bases. This CDR3 has 19 residues. The CDR3 reads CASSWPASGTQSSYNEQFF. The CDR3 nucleotides are TGCGCCAGCAGCTGGCCGGCTAGCGGGACTCAGAGCTCCTACAATGAGCAGTTCTTC.

This sequence joins TRBV6-1 and TRBJ2-3; TRBD2 matches 10 bases. CDR1 MNHNS and CDR2 SASEGT come from the germline V gene. CDR3 size: 17 residues. The V gene end was trimmed by 0 bases and the J gene end by 5 bases; junction bases not matched to a gene: 8. The CDR3 protein is CASSEARLAGVLDTQYF. CDR3 DNA sequence: TGTGCCAGCAGTGAAGCGAGGCTAGCGGGAGTATTAGATACGCAGTATTTT.

The genes are TRBV6-1 and TRBJ2-3; D not certain. Germline V gene lookup returns CDR1 MNHNS and CDR2 SASEGT. The CDR3 totals 16 residues. V was clipped by 3 bases and J by 0 bases, with 13 bases between them. The CDR3 spells CASSDLVALSTDTQYF. The CDR3 DNA reads as TGTGCCAGCAGTGATCTCGTTGCGTTAAGCACAGATACGCAGTATTTT.

The chain is built from TRBV9 and TRBJ1-2; TRBD1 matches 8 bases. V was clipped by 4 bases and J by 1 base; unmatched bases: 9. The V gene's germline CDR1 is SGDLS and CDR2 YYNGEE. This CDR3 is 16 amino acids long. The CDR3 nucleotides are TGTGCCAGCAGCCAATCGGGACAGGAGTTTAACTATGGCTACACCTTC. The encoded protein is CASSQSGQEFNYGYTF. Full variable domain (missing parts from reference TRBV9 and TRBJ1-2): DSGVTQTPKHLITATGQRVTLRCSPRSGDLSVYWYQQSLDQGLQFLIQYYNGEERAKGNILERFSAQQFPDLHSELNLSSLELGDSALYFCASSQSGQEFNYGYTFGSGTRLTVV.

The chain carries TRBV6-6 and TRBJ2-7, with 8 bases matching TRBD2. The CDR3 consists of 14 residues. After removal of 7 bases from V and 5 bases from J, the junction contained 10 bases not matched to a gene. CDR1 is MNHNY and CDR2 is SVGAGI in the germline V gene (reference sequence). CDR3 bases: TGTGCCAGCACCTCCGGCGGGAGGTCCAACGAGCAGTACTTC. As protein: CASTSGGRSNEQYF.

The V and J genes are TRBV3-1 (or the pseudogene TRBV3-2) and TRBJ1-1, with D hard to call. This CDR3 comprises 15 residues. V was trimmed by 2 bases and J by 1 base, leaving 11 bases between them. CDR1 LGHDT and CDR2 YNNKEL come from the germline V gene (reference sequence). CDR3 residues: CASSQYDIGNTEAFF. The CDR3 DNA is TGTGCCAGCAGCCAATATGACATAGGGAACACTGAAGCTTTCTTT.

This rearrangement joins TRBV9 to TRBJ1-2; 9 positions match TRBD1. The CDR3 is made up of 14 amino acids. CDR1 and CDR2 (germline): SGDLS, YYNGEE. Trimming took 4 bases from V and 5 from J; bases not matched to a gene: 6. CDR3 in DNA: TGTGCCAGCAGCCCCGGACAGGGGAGTTATGGCTACACCTTC. It specifies CASSPGQGSYGYTF.